This is a list of T cell receptor beta chains from one sample in a study of OX40 agonist ivuxolimab in advanced cancers. TCRdb keeps only in-frame clones here, not all; method: immunoSEQ multiplex PCR. Of around 13,000 clones in the sample, about 69% were seen once. The material sequenced was CD4+ or CD8+ T cells sorted from blood, taken in a trial of the OX40 agonist ivuxolimab. The receptor source for this set is an adult with an advanced solid tumor such as melanoma, head and neck, liver or kidney cancer. The CDR3 runs from the conserved cysteine through the conserved F or W. D genes are given only for firm matches. For some rows the clone size is stated as once, few or many, or as a class when expanded; others skip it.

size	V	D	J	CDR3	DNA
-	TRBV28	TRBD2	TRBJ2-7	CASSSLWLAGSSYEQYF	TGTGCCAGCAGTTCCCTCTGGCTAGCGGGGAGCTCCTACGAGCAGTACTTC
-	TRBV10-2	-	TRBJ1-3	CASSESSSGNTIYF	TGCGCCAGCAGTGAGTCCTCCTCTGGAAACACCATATATTTT
few	TRBV9	-	TRBJ2-7	CASSPGAALYEQYF	TGTGCCAGCAGCCCCGGGGCAGCCCTCTACGAGCAGTACTTC
-	TRBV11-2	-	TRBJ2-7	CASSLMVRGHEQYF	TGTGCCAGCAGCTTAATGGTCAGGGGCCACGAGCAGTACTTC
-	TRBV7-2	TRBD2	TRBJ2-7	CASSSRDYSYEQYF	TGTGCCAGCAGCTCCCGGGACTACTCCTACGAGCAGTACTTC
-	TRBV6-9	-	TRBJ1-2	CASSLSPNNYGYTF	TGTGCCAGCAGTTTATCTCCTAATAACTATGGCTACACCTTC
-	TRBV7-9	TRBD2	TRBJ2-1	CASSGGLAGLSNEQFF	TGTGCCAGCAGCGGGGGACTAGCGGGACTCAGTAATGAGCAGTTCTTC
-	TRBV6-5	TRBD1	TRBJ1-2	CASRGQGLYGYTF	TGTGCCAGCAGGGGACAGGGCCTCTATGGCTACACCTTC
few	TRBV7-6	TRBD2	TRBJ2-3	CASSLTGGESTDTQYF	TGTGCCAGCAGCTTAACGGGGGGGGAGAGCACAGATACGCAGTATTTT
-	TRBV4-2	-	TRBJ2-7	CASSQDHGIAYEQYF	TGTGCCAGCAGCCAAGATCACGGGATAGCATACGAGCAGTACTTC
-	TRBV6-6	-	TRBJ2-7	CASSQGWPYEQYF	TGTGCCAGCTCCCAAGGGTGGCCCTACGAGCAGTACTTC
-	TRBV28	-	TRBJ1-1	CASSFTAEAFF	TGTGCCAGCAGTTTTACCGCTGAAGCTTTCTTT
-	TRBV6-5	-	TRBJ1-5	CASSRYRELNQPQHF	TGTGCCAGCAGCCGTTACAGGGAACTCAATCAGCCCCAGCATTTT
-	TRBV5-8	TRBD1	TRBJ2-7	CASSLRQGSTSYEQYF	TGTGCCAGCAGCCTCCGACAGGGGTCGACCTCCTACGAGCAGTACTTC
few	TRBV6-1	TRBD1	TRBJ1-6	CASSEGTGDNSPLHF	TGTGCCAGCAGTGAAGGGACAGGGGATAATTCACCCCTCCACTTT
-	TRBV4-1	-	TRBJ2-7	CASSLTPTGDFTYEQYF	TGCGCCAGCAGCCTCACCCCTACAGGCGACTTTACCTACGAGCAGTACTTC
-	TRBV28	TRBD2	TRBJ2-1	CATSRLAGGFYNEQFF	TGTGCCACCTCCCGGCTAGCGGGAGGATTCTACAATGAGCAGTTCTTC
-	TRBV7-9	-	TRBJ2-1	CASSPPLAEGYNEQFF	TGTGCCAGCAGCCCCCCCCTGGCGGAGGGGTACAATGAGCAGTTCTTC
-	TRBV4-2	-	TRBJ1-1	CASSHRVGGVTEAFF	TGTGCCAGCAGCCATAGGGTTGGAGGGGTCACTGAAGCTTTCTTT
-	TRBV28	TRBD1	TRBJ2-5	CASSFPETGGMETQYF	TGTGCCAGCAGTTTTCCGGAGACAGGGGGAATGGAGACCCAGTACTTC
few	TRBV6-1	-	TRBJ1-1	CASRQQDHTEAFF	TGTGCCAGCAGACAACAGGATCACACTGAAGCTTTCTTT
-	TRBV28	-	TRBJ1-2	CASSLGGNAGYTF	TGTGCCAGCAGTTTGGGTGGTAATGCCGGCTACACCTTC
-	TRBV19	-	TRBJ2-5	CASNLKRGLRWGQETQYF	TGTGCCAGTAACTTGAAAAGGGGACTCAGGTGGGGGCAAGAGACCCAGTACTTC
-	TRBV28	-	TRBJ1-2	CASSYLIFQGRYGYTF	TGTGCCAGCAGTTACCTAATCTTTCAGGGGAGGTATGGCTACACCTTC
once	TRBV2	-	TRBJ2-1	CASSGNEQFF	TGTGCCAGCAGTGGTAATGAGCAGTTCTTC
-	TRBV7-9	TRBD1	TRBJ2-5	CASSLGTGGQETQYF	TGTGCCAGCAGCTTAGGGACAGGGGGTCAAGAGACCCAGTACTTC
-	TRBV6-5	-	TRBJ2-7	CASSRGEYEQYF	TGTGCCAGCAGTAGGGGAGAATACGAGCAGTACTTC